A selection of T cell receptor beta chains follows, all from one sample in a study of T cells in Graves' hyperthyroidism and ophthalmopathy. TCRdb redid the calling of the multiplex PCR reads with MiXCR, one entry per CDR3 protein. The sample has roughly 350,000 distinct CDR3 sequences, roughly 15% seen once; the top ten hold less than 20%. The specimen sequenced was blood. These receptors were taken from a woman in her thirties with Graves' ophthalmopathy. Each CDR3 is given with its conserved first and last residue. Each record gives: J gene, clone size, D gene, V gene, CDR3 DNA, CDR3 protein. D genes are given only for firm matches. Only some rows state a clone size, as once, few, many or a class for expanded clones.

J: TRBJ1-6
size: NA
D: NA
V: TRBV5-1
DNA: TGCGCCAGCAGCGCCAGGACGGCAGGCAATTCACCCCTCCACTTT
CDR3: CASSARTAGNSPLHF

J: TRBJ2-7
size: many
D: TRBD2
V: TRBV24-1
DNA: TGTGCCACCAGTGATGCAAAGACTAGCGGGGAGGCCTACGAGCAGTACTTC
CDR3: CATSDAKTSGEAYEQYF

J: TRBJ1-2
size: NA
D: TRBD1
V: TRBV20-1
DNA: TGCAGTGCGACTGGGGGACAGGGCTATGGCTACACCTTC
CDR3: CSATGGQGYGYTF

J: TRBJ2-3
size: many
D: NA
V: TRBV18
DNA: TGTGCCAGCTCACCACCGGGGAAAGGATGGGATACGCAGTATTTT
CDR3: CASSPPGKGWDTQYF

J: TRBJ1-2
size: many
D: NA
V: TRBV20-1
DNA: TGCAGTGCTGAGAAAGGGTCTGTTGGTCACTATGGCTACACCTTC
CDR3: CSAEKGSVGHYGYTF

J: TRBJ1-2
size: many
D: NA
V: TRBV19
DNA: TGTGCCAGTAGGGGGCTCGTCTATGGCTACACCTTC
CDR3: CASRGLVYGYTF

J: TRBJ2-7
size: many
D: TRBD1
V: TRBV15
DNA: TGTGCCACCAGCATCATCGGACAGGGGGCTGGGGAGCAGTACTTC
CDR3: CATSIIGQGAGEQYF

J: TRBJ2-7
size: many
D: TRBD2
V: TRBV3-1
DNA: TGTGCCAGCAGCCAATCGGCTAGCGGGGGCTACGAGCAGTACTTC
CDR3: CASSQSASGGYEQYF

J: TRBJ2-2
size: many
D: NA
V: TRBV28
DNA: TGTGCCAGCAGTGTTGAGCCCGGGGAGCTGTTTTTT
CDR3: CASSVEPGELFF

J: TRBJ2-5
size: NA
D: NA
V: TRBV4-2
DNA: TGTGCCAGCAGCCAAGAGTCAAGAGAGACCCAGTACTTC
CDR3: CASSQESRETQYF

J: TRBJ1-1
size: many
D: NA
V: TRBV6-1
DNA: TGTGCCAGCAACCGCCAGGGTATGAACACTGAAGCTTTCTTT
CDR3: CASNRQGMNTEAFF

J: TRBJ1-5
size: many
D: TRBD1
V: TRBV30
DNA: TGTGCCTGGAGTAGACAGGGGGGAAGTTTTGGGCAGCCCCAGCATTTT
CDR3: CAWSRQGGSFGQPQHF

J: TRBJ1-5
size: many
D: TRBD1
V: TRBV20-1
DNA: TGCAGTGCTAGAGATCCCCGATGGAGGGGGCTCAGCAATCAGCCCCAGCATTTT
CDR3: CSARDPRWRGLSNQPQHF

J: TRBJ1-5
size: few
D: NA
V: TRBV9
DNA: TGTGCCAGCAGCGCGCAGGGTGATCAGCCCCAGCATTTT
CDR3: CASSAQGDQPQHF

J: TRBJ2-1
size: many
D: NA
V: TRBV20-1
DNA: TGCAGTGCTAGCTCCAACAATGAGCAGTTCTTC
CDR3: CSASSNNEQFF

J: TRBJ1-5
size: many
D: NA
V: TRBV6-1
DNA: TGTGCCAGCAGCCAAGATTTACAGCCCAATCAGCCCCAGCATTTT
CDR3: CASSQDLQPNQPQHF

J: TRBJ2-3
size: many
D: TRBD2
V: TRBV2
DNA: TGTGCAACTACAACCGGACTAGCGGGGGGTATCGCAGATACGCAGTATTTT
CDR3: CATTTGLAGGIADTQYF

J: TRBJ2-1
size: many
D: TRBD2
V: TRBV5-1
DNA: TGCGCCAGCAGCTTCGGGGGGTCGGGGTCCTACAATGAGCAGTTCTTC
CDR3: CASSFGGSGSYNEQFF

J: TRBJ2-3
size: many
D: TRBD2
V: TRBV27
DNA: TGTGCCAGCACCCCCGGGGCGGGGGGGAACACAGATACGCAGTATTTT
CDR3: CASTPGAGGNTDTQYF

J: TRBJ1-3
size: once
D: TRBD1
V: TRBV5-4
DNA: TGTGCCAGCAGCAAAACCGGGACAGTTCGATCCACCATATATTTT
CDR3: CASSKTGTVRSTIYF

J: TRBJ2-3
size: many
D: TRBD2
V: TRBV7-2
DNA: TGTGCCAGCTCTTACCCTCCGGGCGGGGGGGTCACAGATACGCAGTATTTT
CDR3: CASSYPPGGGVTDTQYF

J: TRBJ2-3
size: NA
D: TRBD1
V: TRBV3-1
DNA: TGTGCCAGCAGCCCAGGACAGGGGAGTAAGGATACGCAGTATTTT
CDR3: CASSPGQGSKDTQYF

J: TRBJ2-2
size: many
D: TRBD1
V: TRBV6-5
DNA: TGTGCCAGCAGTTACTCGACAGGGGCGAACACCGGGGAGCTGTTTTTT
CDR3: CASSYSTGANTGELFF

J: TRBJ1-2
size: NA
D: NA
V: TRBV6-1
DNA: TGTGCCAGCACCCCCAACGCCCAGTTACCCTATGGCTACACCTTC
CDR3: CASTPNAQLPYGYTF

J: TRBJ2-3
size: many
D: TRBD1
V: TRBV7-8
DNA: TGTGCCAGCAGCTTAGAATTGACAGGGCACACAGATACGCAGTATTTT
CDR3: CASSLELTGHTDTQYF

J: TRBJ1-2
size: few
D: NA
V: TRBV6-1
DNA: TGTGCCAGCACCCGAATGGCCGCAGGGCAGCCCGGTGGCTACACCTTC
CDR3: CASTRMAAGQPGGYTF

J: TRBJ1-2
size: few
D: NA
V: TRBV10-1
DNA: TGCGCCAGCAGTCGGGAGGGAACCTATGGCTACACCTTC
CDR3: CASSREGTYGYTF

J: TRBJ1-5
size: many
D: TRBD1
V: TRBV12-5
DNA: TGTGCTAGTGGTTTGGTAATAGAGGGGGCGAGCAATCAGCCCCAGCATTTT
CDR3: CASGLVIEGASNQPQHF

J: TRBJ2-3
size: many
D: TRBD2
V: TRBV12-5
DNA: TGTGCTAGTGGTTTGACGACTAGCGGGGGGGCGCCAGATACGCAGTATTTT
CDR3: CASGLTTSGGAPDTQYF

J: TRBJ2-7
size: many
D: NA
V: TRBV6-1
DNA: TGTGCCAGCAGTCTCTCGTCCCGGGACCTTCGCGGTAGCTACGAGCAGTACTTC
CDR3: CASSLSSRDLRGSYEQYF

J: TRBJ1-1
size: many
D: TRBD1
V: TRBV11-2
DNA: TGTGCCAGCAGCCAGGGACAGGTTTTGAACACTGAAGCTTTCTTT
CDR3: CASSQGQVLNTEAFF

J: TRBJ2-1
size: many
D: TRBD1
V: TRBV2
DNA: TGTGCCAGCAGTGTGGCAGGGGGCTACATTGATGAGCAGTTCTTC
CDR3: CASSVAGGYIDEQFF

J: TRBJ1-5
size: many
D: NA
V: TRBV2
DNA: TGTGCCAGCAGGGCCGACAGTAGCAATCAGCCCCAGCATTTT
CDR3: CASRADSSNQPQHF

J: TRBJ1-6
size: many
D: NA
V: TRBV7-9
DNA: TGTGCCAGCAGCCCGGAGGGTAATTCACCCCTCCACTTT
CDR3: CASSPEGNSPLHF

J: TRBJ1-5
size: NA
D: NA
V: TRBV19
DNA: TGTGCCAGTAGTATCAGGGACGCAGTATACGGTCAGCCCCAGCATTTT
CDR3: CASSIRDAVYGQPQHF

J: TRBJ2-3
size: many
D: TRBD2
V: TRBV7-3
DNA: TGTGCCAGCAGTCCCCAGCGGGGAGCGACAGATACGCAGTATTTT
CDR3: CASSPQRGATDTQYF

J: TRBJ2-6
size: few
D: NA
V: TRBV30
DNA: TGTGCCCGAAAGAGCTTTGGGGCCAACGTCCTGACTTTC
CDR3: CARKSFGANVLTF

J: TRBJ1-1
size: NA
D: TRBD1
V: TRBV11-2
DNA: TGTGCCAGCAGCTTAGGGTTTGGGACAGGCCTCATGAACACTGAAGCTTTCTTT
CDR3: CASSLGFGTGLMNTEAFF

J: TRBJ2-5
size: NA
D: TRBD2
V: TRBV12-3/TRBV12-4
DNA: TGTGTCAGCAGTCAGAGACTAGCACAAGAGACCCAGTACTTC
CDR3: CVSSQRLAQETQYF

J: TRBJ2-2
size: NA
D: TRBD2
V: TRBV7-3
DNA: TGTGCCAGCAGCACCGGACTAGCGGACACCGGGGAGCTGTTTTTT
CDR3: CASSTGLADTGELFF

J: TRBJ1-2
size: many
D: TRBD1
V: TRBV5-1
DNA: TGCGCCAGCAGCTTGGAAGGACAGGCTCCCTATGGCTACACCTTC
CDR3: CASSLEGQAPYGYTF

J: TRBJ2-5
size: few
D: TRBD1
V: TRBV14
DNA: TGTGCCAGCAGCCAAGTACAGGGGAAAAACCAAGAGACCCAGTACTTC
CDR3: CASSQVQGKNQETQYF

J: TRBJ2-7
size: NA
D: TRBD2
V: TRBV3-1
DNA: TGTGCCAGCAGCCCCCGGGGGGGGTTCTACGAGCAGTACTTC
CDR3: CASSPRGGFYEQYF

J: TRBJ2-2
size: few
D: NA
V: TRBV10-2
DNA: TGCGCCAGCAGTGAGTCTGCAGGAGACACCGGGGAGCTGTTTTTT
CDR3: CASSESAGDTGELFF

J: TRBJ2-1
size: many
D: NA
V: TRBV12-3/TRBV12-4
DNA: TGTGCCAGCAGTTTAAGAGACGCGTACAATGAGCAGTTCTTC
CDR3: CASSLRDAYNEQFF